These T cell receptor beta chains were read from a single sample in a study of T cell repertoires in cytomegalovirus infection. TCRdb reprocessed the reads via MiXCR and lists one record per CDR3 protein. The repertoire holds hundreds of thousands of distinct CDR3 sequences, with approximately 30% as singletons. The antigens these receptors bind are not known. This specimen consisted of cultured CD8+ T cells from PBMCs, obtained from culture after CMV antigen stimulation. The origin of the receptors is a human donor in good health (CMV status not recorded). Some clones in this sample may be carry-over from other donors' samples. The CDR3 runs from the conserved cysteine through the conserved F or W. Fields, in order: clone size, J gene, V gene, CDR3 protein. Clone size, where shown, is once, few, many, or a class for clones that have expanded.

clone_size: few
j_call: TRBJ1-2
v_call: TRBV6-5
cdr3_aa: CASSYSIDRAYGYTF

clone_size: few
j_call: TRBJ2-2
v_call: TRBV5-6
cdr3_aa: CASSGGQTNTGELFF

clone_size: NA
j_call: TRBJ2-2
v_call: TRBV7-9
cdr3_aa: CASSAAGPFLTGELFF

clone_size: NA
j_call: TRBJ2-7
v_call: TRBV12-5
cdr3_aa: CASAFKAGTTHEQYF

clone_size: NA
j_call: TRBJ2-1
v_call: TRBV6-6
cdr3_aa: CASSISNNEQFF

clone_size: few
j_call: TRBJ1-4
v_call: TRBV27
cdr3_aa: CASSLGQRNEKLFF

clone_size: few
j_call: TRBJ1-3
v_call: TRBV2
cdr3_aa: CASSETPRNSGNTIYF

clone_size: NA
j_call: TRBJ2-7
v_call: TRBV4-1
cdr3_aa: CASSQASTAGFYEQYF

clone_size: few
j_call: TRBJ1-4
v_call: TRBV7-9
cdr3_aa: CASSSTGKGLTNEKLFF

clone_size: many
j_call: TRBJ2-7
v_call: TRBV7-2
cdr3_aa: CASSLAPRGRHEQYF

clone_size: NA
j_call: TRBJ2-5
v_call: TRBV9
cdr3_aa: CASSARQDQETQYF

clone_size: few
j_call: TRBJ2-1
v_call: TRBV7-8
cdr3_aa: CASSLTRAGSKGEQFF

clone_size: many
j_call: TRBJ2-1
v_call: TRBV5-1
cdr3_aa: CASSLELAGSYNEQFF

clone_size: NA
j_call: TRBJ1-2
v_call: TRBV3-1
cdr3_aa: CASSPIGTGADYGYTF

clone_size: NA
j_call: TRBJ1-5
v_call: TRBV29-1
cdr3_aa: CSVAQGSDQPQHF

clone_size: NA
j_call: TRBJ1-2
v_call: TRBV19
cdr3_aa: CASSIDLIATDGYTF

clone_size: NA
j_call: TRBJ2-1
v_call: TRBV6-1
cdr3_aa: CASSAPVRGSEQFF

clone_size: few
j_call: TRBJ1-1
v_call: TRBV7-9
cdr3_aa: CASTGDRANTEAFF

clone_size: NA
j_call: TRBJ1-1
v_call: TRBV6-5
cdr3_aa: CASSPTGGSGESEAFF

clone_size: many
j_call: TRBJ2-2
v_call: TRBV7-6
cdr3_aa: CASSLAGEARYTGELFF

clone_size: many
j_call: TRBJ2-3
v_call: TRBV6-5
cdr3_aa: CASRGQGPDTQYF

clone_size: many
j_call: TRBJ1-2
v_call: TRBV12-5
cdr3_aa: CASGFGLLLSNYGYTF

clone_size: few
j_call: TRBJ1-2
v_call: TRBV27
cdr3_aa: CASSLAGTPAGYTF

clone_size: NA
j_call: TRBJ2-3
v_call: TRBV27
cdr3_aa: CASNRQGVVDTQYF

clone_size: NA
j_call: TRBJ2-3
v_call: TRBV27
cdr3_aa: CASSFVTSGVEDTQYF

clone_size: NA
j_call: TRBJ1-2
v_call: TRBV29-1
cdr3_aa: CSVLRVSGQDTF

clone_size: few
j_call: TRBJ1-2
v_call: TRBV29-1
cdr3_aa: CSVGRVRTGGRRDGGYTF

clone_size: NA
j_call: TRBJ2-1
v_call: TRBV6-1
cdr3_aa: CALRGSESYNEQFF

clone_size: many
j_call: TRBJ2-3
v_call: TRBV7-6
cdr3_aa: CASSLGATRTDTQYF

clone_size: NA
j_call: TRBJ2-1
v_call: TRBV19
cdr3_aa: CASSSSGGPVFGYNEQFF

clone_size: NA
j_call: TRBJ2-2
v_call: TRBV27
cdr3_aa: CASSLSPHITGGDTGELFF

clone_size: NA
j_call: TRBJ1-5
v_call: TRBV7-9
cdr3_aa: CASSLDTTRNQPQHF

clone_size: NA
j_call: TRBJ2-1
v_call: TRBV6-4
cdr3_aa: CASSDLIHNEQFF

clone_size: NA
j_call: TRBJ1-3
v_call: TRBV29-1
cdr3_aa: CSVEVWTYTGNTIYF

clone_size: NA
j_call: TRBJ1-1
v_call: TRBV5-1
cdr3_aa: CATAVGGEAFF

clone_size: few
j_call: TRBJ1-1
v_call: TRBV7-2
cdr3_aa: CASSLNEGTEAFF

clone_size: NA
j_call: TRBJ1-4
v_call: TRBV7-2
cdr3_aa: CASSLGPGLVVSNEKLFF

clone_size: many
j_call: TRBJ1-5
v_call: TRBV12-3/TRBV12-4
cdr3_aa: CASSFQTGGNQPQHF

clone_size: NA
j_call: TRBJ2-5
v_call: TRBV7-1
cdr3_aa: CASRNPNRDETQYF

clone_size: NA
j_call: TRBJ1-1
v_call: TRBV7-6
cdr3_aa: CASRTGIGSMNTEAFF

clone_size: NA
j_call: TRBJ1-3
v_call: TRBV5-1
cdr3_aa: CASSSGDSGNTIYF

clone_size: NA
j_call: TRBJ1-3
v_call: TRBV10-3
cdr3_aa: CAIRGEENTIYF

clone_size: few
j_call: TRBJ2-7
v_call: TRBV6-8
cdr3_aa: CASSLQQGYEQYF

clone_size: few
j_call: TRBJ2-3
v_call: TRBV29-1
cdr3_aa: CSGDSYTDTQYF

clone_size: few
j_call: TRBJ2-3
v_call: TRBV9
cdr3_aa: CASSVEWVEGTDTQYF

clone_size: NA
j_call: TRBJ2-3
v_call: TRBV9
cdr3_aa: CASSVARTSGEDTQYF

clone_size: few
j_call: TRBJ2-3
v_call: TRBV12-3/TRBV12-4
cdr3_aa: CASSFGAGSTDTQYF

clone_size: NA
j_call: TRBJ1-1
v_call: TRBV20-1
cdr3_aa: CSARQGAEAFF

clone_size: few
j_call: TRBJ2-2
v_call: TRBV6-5
cdr3_aa: CASSPGLGQELFF

clone_size: few
j_call: TRBJ2-3
v_call: TRBV4-3
cdr3_aa: CASSQDRTRGHTDTQYF

clone_size: NA
j_call: TRBJ2-3
v_call: TRBV7-6
cdr3_aa: CASSLADRQEDTQYF

clone_size: NA
j_call: TRBJ2-7
v_call: TRBV19
cdr3_aa: CASSTDNLMYEQYF